This section outlines one T cell receptor (beta chain) sequence together with its context. Its antigen is as yet unknown. This entry comes from a study of T cell responses to AZD1222 COVID-19 vaccine. Study results and limitations: Repertoire samples came only from after the peak T cell response.

The protocol was immunoSEQ multiplex PCR, while the TCRdb copy is restricted to in-frame clones and leaves out a portion. The table includes under 85,000 clones, less than 95% detected once. Germline values: CDR1 WSHSY, CDR2 SAAADI. The V and J ends lost 6 bases and 1 base respectively, with 7 bases between them. This CDR3 contains 13 residues. The source is an adult who received the AZD1222 COVID-19 vaccine. The chain combines TRBV10-2 with TRBJ1-5; D gene unclear. Sample: peripheral blood, taken 28 days after the second AZD1222 dose. CDR3 coding DNA: TGCGCCAGCAGCTTGGACAGCAATCAGCCCCAGCATTTT. This codes for CASSLDSNQPQHF.